This TCR beta chain was identified during a study of T cells after yellow fever vaccination. Study information: Some fractions had low cell numbers, and these were prepared with SMART-Seq v4 Ultra Low Input. Findings and limits, study-wide: Across the CD4 and CD8 compartments, a small share of clonotypes was present in both. High-abundance clonotypes from the bulk population could contaminate FACS-sorted repertoires.

This clonotype turned up a few times. What it binds is not known. TCRdb redid the calling of the 5' RACE reads with MiXCR, one entry per CDR3 protein. The sample contains hundreds of thousands of distinct CDR3 sequences, roughly 21% of which appear only once. Sequencing was performed on PBMCs, taken 15 days after the yellow fever booster vaccination. The sequence was collected from a man aged 30 to 45 who received the YFV17D yellow fever vaccine.

CDR3 nucleotides: TGTGCCTGGAGTGTACCTGGGAAGTCTGGCTACACCTTC. Protein sequence: CAWSVPGKSGYTF. The chain employs TRBV30 and TRBJ1-2, with D unresolved. Trimming took off 0 bases at V and 7 bases at J, with 12 bases between the two ends. The CDR3 is 13 amino acids. Germline-derived CDR1 and CDR2 are GTSNPN and SVGIG (reference sequence).